Sequencing of this T cell receptor (beta chain) was carried out in a study of Ad26.COV2.S vaccination and SARS-CoV-2 variants. Background on the study: Participants got Ad26.COV2.S intramuscularly, once or twice 56 days apart.

The assay was immunoSEQ multiplex PCR, and TCRdb's table has in-frame clones only and misses some. The top ten hold 3.5% of the sample, which has 400,000 or so clones, about 85% seen once. Between the trimmed V and J ends, which lost 7 bases and 1 base, there was a span of 10 bases. The CDR3 contains 14 residues. In germline, CDR1 is MNHNY, CDR2 SVGAGI (reference sequence). As for treatment: 15 to 20 received Ad26.COV2.S at low or high dose, single or two shots; about 5 received placebo; per-sample allocation not given. All samples were drawn on day 63, counting from the first vaccine or placebo injection. Based in Boston, the donor was an adult of 18-55 years. The vaccine delivered Wuhan-strain SARS-CoV-2 spike through an Ad26 vector.

This TCR was recovered from a person between 18 and 65 years old who received the Ad26.COV2.S COVID-19 vaccine or a placebo. V gene TRBV6-6 combines with J gene TRBJ2-2; TRBD2 might be the D (5 bases). This specimen consisted of peripheral blood, obtained in a trial of Ad26.COV2.S vaccine versus placebo. Written as DNA, the CDR3 is TGTGCCAGCACGCTAGCAGGGAACACCGGGGAGCTGTTTTTT. Translating it yields CASTLAGNTGELFF.